These 14 T cell receptor beta chains were all obtained from the same sample, sequenced in a study of OX40 agonist ivuxolimab in advanced cancers. The table came from immunoSEQ multiplex PCR; TCRdb's copy has only in-frame clones and leaves some out. The sample includes over 40,000 clones, about 89% seen only once; the top ten take roughly 3.4%. The source material was CD4+ or CD8+ T cells sorted from blood, sampled in a trial of the OX40 agonist ivuxolimab. The source is an adult with an advanced solid tumor such as melanoma, head and neck, liver or kidney cancer.

The chain has TRBV27 and TRBJ2-2; 11 nucleotides align to TRBD1. Germline assignment: CDR1 MNHEY and CDR2 SMNVEV (reference sequence). J lost 4 bases, V lost 4 bases, and 8 bases had no gene match. The CDR3 totals 17 residues. In nucleotides, the CDR3 is TGTGCCAGCAGTTCCCTCGGGACAGGGGGGAGCACCGGGGAGCTGTTTTTT. Protein sequence: CASSSLGTGGSTGELFF.

The chain recombines TRBV19 with TRBJ1-5; maybe TRBD1 (6 bases). This CDR3 is built from 17 residues. The V end lost 3 bases, the J end lost 0 bases, and 15 bases lay between the germline ends. Germline CDR1 is LNHDA and CDR2 is SQIVND (reference sequence). CDR3 nucleotide sequence: TGTGCCAGTAGTATGGAGCAGGGGAGTTATAGCAATCAGCCCCAGCATTTT. Residues: CASSMEQGSYSNQPQHF.

Worth noting for this clone: The sample carries other DNA sequences with the same CDR3. The CDR3 reads CAIKAGRDTGELFF. In DNA form, the CDR3 reads TGTGCCATCAAGGCGGGAAGGGACACCGGGGAGCTGTTTTTT. The chain carries TRBV10-3 and TRBJ2-2, with D perhaps matching TRBD2 (6 bases). Deletions cut 7 bases from V and 3 bases from J, with 12 bases between. CDR3 length: 14 amino acids. The germline CDR1 and CDR2 sequences are ENHRY and SYGVKD.

This clone has only one observation. The V and J genes are TRBV27 and TRBJ2-7; D remains ambiguous. Between the trimmed V and J ends, which lost 5 bases and 3 bases, there was a span of 14 bases. Germline CDR1 reads MNHEY; CDR2 reads SMNVEV (reference sequence). The CDR3 is 14 amino acids. This CDR3 is CASSPSPGRYEQYF. The CDR3 nucleotides are TGTGCCAGCAGTCCATCCCCCGGACGCTACGAGCAGTACTTC.

The chain recombines TRBV4-1 with TRBJ2-3, with TRBD1 identical over 8 bases. Losses at the gene ends were 7 bases for V and 4 bases for J; bases not matched to a gene: 10. Germline V gene data show CDR1 as MGHRA and CDR2 as YSYEKL. The CDR3 sequence is 15 residues long. The CDR3 DNA follows: TGCGCCAGCACCTCGACAGGGGTCTTCTCAGATACGCAGTATTTT. As protein: CASTSTGVFSDTQYF.

CDR3 residues: CASSFSYTEAFF. CDR3 DNA: TGTGCCAGCAGCTTTTCTTACACTGAAGCTTTCTTT. The chain joins TRBV7-9 to TRBJ1-1, with no clear D. The CDR3 length is 12 residues. From germline, CDR1 is SEHNR and CDR2 FQNEAQ (reference sequence). The germline V and J ends were trimmed by 3 bases and 3 bases, with 5 bases remaining between them.

The chain employs TRBV7-2 and TRBJ1-2; D unresolved. Germline assignment: CDR1 SGHTA and CDR2 FQGNSA. This CDR3 contains 14 residues. The V end was cut by 1 base, the J end by 4 bases, with 10 bases between. CDR3: CASSLGKGSYGYTF. The DNA of the CDR3 is TGTGCCAGCAGCTTAGGAAAGGGTAGCTATGGCTACACCTTC.

In this sample, this clone turned up once. The chain has TRBV9 and TRBJ1-4, with 8 bases aligning to TRBD1. Germline lookup yields CDR1 SGDLS and CDR2 YYNGEE. This CDR3 spans 15 amino acids. V gave up 4 bases and J gave up 5 bases; unmatched junction bases: 7. DNA of the CDR3: TGTGCCAGCAGCACAAGGGACAGGAGAAATGAAAAACTGTTTTTT. Its translation is CASSTRDRRNEKLFF.

The V call is TRBV6-4, the J call TRBJ1-1, with D unclear. Germline values: CDR1 MRHNA, CDR2 SNTAGT. The ends were cut back, 6 bases at V and 5 bases at J, with 13 bases in the middle. This CDR3 comprises 13 residues. Here the CDR3 reads CASRATELTEAFF. CDR3 nucleotides: TGTGCCAGCAGAGCAACAGAATTGACTGAAGCTTTCTTT.

The chain carries TRBV28 and TRBJ2-1; 8 positions match TRBD2. The CDR3 spans 15 residues. Germline V gene data show CDR1 as MDHEN and CDR2 as SYDVKM. J gave up 6 bases and V 3 bases, and 7 bases lay outside the gene matches. The CDR3: CASSLGIAGFNEQFF. The DNA of the CDR3 is TGTGCCAGCAGTTTGGGGATAGCGGGATTCAATGAGCAGTTCTTC.

The chain combines TRBV6-5 with TRBJ2-7; a weak D match, TRBD1 (6 bases). The V gene's germline CDR1 is MNHEY and CDR2 SVGAGI. This CDR3 spans 13 amino acids. The V end lost 4 bases, the J end lost 6 bases, and 13 bases lay between the germline ends. In DNA, the CDR3 is TGTGCCAGCAGTTCCCAGGGGTTGGGCGAGCAGTACTTC. Translated: CASSSQGLGEQYF.

This clone was found once. The chain couples TRBV19 to TRBJ2-7; 7 bases line up with TRBD2. J gave up 6 bases and V 5 bases, and 4 bases lay outside the gene matches. This CDR3 spans 12 amino acids. Germline V gene sequence: CDR1 LNHDA, CDR2 SQIVND (reference sequence). This CDR3 reads CASSLAGVEQYF. The CDR3 DNA reads as TGTGCCAGTAGTTTGGCGGGAGTCGAGCAGTACTTC.

The chain uses TRBV6-1 and TRBJ2-5; D is uncertain. Trimming removed 2 bases at V and 7 bases at J, with 5 bases between. Germline CDR1 is MNHNS and CDR2 is SASEGT. This CDR3 is 11 amino acids long. CDR3 DNA: TGTGCCAGCAGTGAACTGGGGACCCAGTACTTC. Protein sequence: CASSELGTQYF.

The rearrangement joins TRBV4-1 to TRBJ1-1; maybe TRBD1 (5 bases). Trimming stripped 0 bases from V and 5 bases from J, with 19 bases between. The CDR3 runs to 17 residues. The germline V gene encodes CDR1 MGHRA and CDR2 YSYEKL. This CDR3 reads CASSQDLYGARETEAFF. The CDR3 DNA follows: TGCGCCAGCAGCCAAGATCTTTATGGGGCCCGAGAGACTGAAGCTTTCTTT.